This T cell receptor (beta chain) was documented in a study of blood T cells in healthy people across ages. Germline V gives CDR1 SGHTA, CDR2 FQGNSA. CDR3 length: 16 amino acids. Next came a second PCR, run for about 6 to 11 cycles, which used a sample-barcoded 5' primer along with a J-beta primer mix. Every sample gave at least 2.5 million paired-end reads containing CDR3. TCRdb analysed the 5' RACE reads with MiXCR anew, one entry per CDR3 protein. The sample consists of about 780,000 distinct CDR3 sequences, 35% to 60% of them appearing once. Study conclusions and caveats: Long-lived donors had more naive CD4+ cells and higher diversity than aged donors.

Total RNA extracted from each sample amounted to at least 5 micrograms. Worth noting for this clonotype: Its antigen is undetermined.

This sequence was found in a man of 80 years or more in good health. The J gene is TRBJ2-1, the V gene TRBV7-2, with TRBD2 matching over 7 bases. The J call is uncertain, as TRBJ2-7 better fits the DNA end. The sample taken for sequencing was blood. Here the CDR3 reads CASSPQRRETYNGQYF. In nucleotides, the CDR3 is TGTGCCAGCAGCCCCCAAAGGCGGGAGACCTACAATGGGCAGTACTTC.